The 22 T cell receptor beta chains reported below all come from one sample, sequenced in a study of T-cell reconstitution after alpha-beta-depleted transplantation in children. Unique molecular identifiers were used in preparing the TCRbeta library. TCRdb redid the calling of the PCR reads with MiXCR, one entry per CDR3 protein. The sample consists of around 200,000 distinct CDR3 sequences, approximately 7% of them appearing once. Source: PBMCs from the stem cell graft donor, taken from the stem cell graft. Source of these receptors: a human donor who donated a stem cell graft to a child with Wiskott-Aldrich syndrome.

This clonotype was seen repeatedly, ten times or more. The J gene is TRBJ2-7, the V gene TRBV7-9; TRBD1 matches at 9 bases. V gave up 3 bases and J gave up 4 bases; unmatched junction bases: 4. Germline loops: CDR1 SEHNR, CDR2 FQNEAQ (reference sequence). The length of the CDR3 is 14 residues. The CDR3 DNA reads TGTGCCAGCAGCTTTCCAGACAGGGGGTACGAGCAGTACTTC. Protein sequence: CASSFPDRGYEQYF.

V and J are TRBV11-3 and TRBJ2-1; 7 positions match TRBD2. Germline values: CDR1 SGHNT, CDR2 YENEEA. This CDR3 has 23 residues. After removal of 1 base from V and 7 bases from J, the junction contained 31 bases not matched to a gene. This CDR3 reads CASSLGVRGAGTTFPLGGNEQFF. CDR3 DNA sequence: TGTGCCAGCAGCTTAGGGGTTCGGGGAGCCGGGACTACCTTCCCCCTGGGTGGTAATGAGCAGTTCTTC.

The chain uses TRBV5-1 and TRBJ2-7; a weak D match, TRBD1 (6 bases). V gave up 4 bases and J gave up 4 bases, with 18 bases separating them. The CDR3 extends over 15 amino acids. Germline V CDR1 and CDR2: SGHRS, YFSETQ. CDR3 amino acids: CASSPWPGTGYEQYF. CDR3 in DNA: TGCGCCAGCAGCCCCTGGCCTGGAACAGGGTACGAGCAGTACTTC.

This clonotype was counted at least ten times. V usage is TRBV7-2 and J usage is TRBJ1-2; possibly TRBD1 for D (6 bases). The CDR3 extends over 13 amino acids. V was shortened by 5 bases and J by 8 bases, with 15 bases between the two germline ends. Germline-derived CDR1 and CDR2 are SGHTA and FQGNSA. CDR3 DNA: TGTGCCAGCAGCACCCGGACAGATACGGGCTACACCTTC. Translated: CASSTRTDTGYTF.

This clonotype has at least ten counts. V gene TRBV25-1 combines with J gene TRBJ1-3; D unresolved. Germline-derived CDR1 and CDR2 are MGHDK and SYGVNS. V was clipped by 8 bases and J by 0 bases, with 11 bases between them. CDR3 length: 14 amino acids. The CDR3 DNA follows: TGTGCCAGCCGGGGAGTGTTCTCTGGAAACACCATATATTTT. Its protein product is CASRGVFSGNTIYF.

This clonotype showed up many times. V and J are TRBV12-3 or TRBV12-4 and TRBJ1-6; TRBD1 agrees at 7 bases. The V and J ends lost 1 base and 5 bases, in that order; junction bases with no gene match: 2. This CDR3 comprises 15 residues. The CDR3 coding sequence is TGTGCCAGCAGTTTAGGAGGGGGCAATAATTCACCCCTCCACTTT. This codes for CASSLGGGNNSPLHF.

This clonotype was recorded many times. The chain combines TRBV10-3 with TRBJ2-1; possibly TRBD2 for D (5 bases). This CDR3 is built from 15 residues. V gave up 6 bases and J gave up 9 bases, with 21 bases separating them. Germline CDR1 ENHRY, CDR2 SYGVKD. The CDR3 nucleotides read TGTGCCATCAGGGCGGGTTCGGCCAATTTAGGTGAGCAGTTCTTC. Translation gives CAIRAGSANLGEQFF.

At least ten counts were recorded for this clonotype. DNA for the CDR3: TGTGCCAGCAGCTTAGGCCCGTCCGCCCGGGCTAGCGGACGTTACGAGCAGTACTTC. Protein sequence: CASSLGPSARASGRYEQYF. This chain links TRBV11-2 with TRBJ2-7, with 7 bases that match TRBD2. The CDR3 has 19 amino acids. Trimming removed 1 base from V and 4 bases from J; junction bases left unmatched: 19. Germline CDR1 is SGHAT and CDR2 is FQNNGV.

This clonotype was seen ten or more times. The genes are TRBV12-3 or TRBV12-4 and TRBJ2-5; perhaps TRBD2 as D (5 bases). The CDR3 is made up of 21 amino acids. Trimming took off 1 base at V and 2 bases at J, with 29 bases between the two ends. DNA of the CDR3: TGTGCCAGCAGTTTAGTTGCGACTACGCTACCTAACGAGCGGATTCAAGAGACCCAGTACTTC. This sequence encodes CASSLVATTLPNERIQETQYF.

This clonotype showed up many times. The V and J genes are TRBV4-1 and TRBJ1-2, with 8 bases lining up with TRBD1. The CDR3 has 15 residues. V lost 1 base to trimming and J lost 3 bases; unmatched junction nucleotides: 4. Germline assignment: CDR1 MGHRA and CDR2 YSYEKL. CDR3 in DNA: TGCGCCAGCAGCCAAGCCACAGGGGGATACTATGGCTACACCTTC. It yields the protein CASSQATGGYYGYTF.

This clonotype was seen a handful of times. V and J are TRBV7-2 and TRBJ2-5; 8 bases are shared with TRBD1. Germline V CDR1 and CDR2: SGHTA, FQGNSA. This CDR3 has 15 residues. V trimming: 1 base; J trimming: 5 bases; junction bases outside the gene matches: 6. The DNA for the CDR3 is TGTGCCAGCAGCTTAGACGAACAGGGGGTTGAGACCCAGTACTTC. Its translation: CASSLDEQGVETQYF.

This clonotype has ten or more counts. The chain has TRBV20-1 and TRBJ1-2; D perhaps matches TRBD1 (5 bases). The CDR3 is made up of 16 amino acids. The germline V and J ends were trimmed by 3 bases and 2 bases, with 19 bases remaining between them. Germline CDR1 and CDR2: DFQATT and SNEGSKA (reference sequence). The CDR3 spells CSARPFRDLGNYGYTF. In nucleotides, the CDR3 is TGCAGTGCTAGGCCCTTCCGGGACCTGGGGAACTATGGCTACACCTTC.

This clonotype was detected ten times or more. The gene calls are TRBV5-6 and TRBJ1-1; weak D call: TRBD1 (6 bases). Per the germline V gene, CDR1 is SGHDT and CDR2 is YYEEEE. Trimming shortened V by 1 base and J by 2 bases, and 9 bases separated the two germline ends. The CDR3 contains 14 residues. The chain's CDR3 is CASSLRGINTEAFF. The CDR3 DNA reads as TGTGCCAGCAGCTTGAGGGGGATTAACACTGAAGCTTTCTTT. The whole variable domain, remainder taken from reference TRBV5-6 and TRBJ1-1, is DAGVTQSPTHLIKTRGQQVTLRCSPKSGHDTVSWYQQALGQGPQFIFQYYEEEERQRGNFPDRFSGHQFPNYSSELNVNALLLGDSALYLCASSLRGINTEAFFGQGTRLTVV.

At least ten counts were recorded for this clonotype. V gene TRBV20-1 combines with J gene TRBJ2-5; TRBD1 is a possible D gene (6 bases). V lost 0 bases, J lost 5 bases, and 13 bases lay in between. Germline CDR1 is DFQATT and CDR2 is SNEGSKA (reference sequence). The CDR3 runs to 14 residues. In nucleotides, the CDR3 is TGCAGTGCTAGAGATGTCAGGGGACACGAGACCCAGTACTTC. Translating gives CSARDVRGHETQYF.

This clonotype was observed at least ten times. The chain combines TRBV5-1 with TRBJ2-5; a possible D gene is TRBD2 (5 bases). The CDR3 sequence is 13 residues long. Deletions cut 2 bases from V and 5 bases from J, with 10 bases between. CDR1 is SGHRS and CDR2 is YFSETQ in the germline V gene. The CDR3 reads CASSLEGSETQYF. CDR3 sequence (DNA): TGCGCCAGCAGCTTAGAGGGCTCGGAGACCCAGTACTTC. Using reference TRBV5-1 and TRBJ2-5 for the parts outside the CDR3, the full variable domain is KAGVTQTPRYLIKTRGQQVTLSCSPISGHRSVSWYQQTPGQGLQFLFEYFSETQRNKGNFPGRFSGRQFSNSRSEMNVSTLELGDSALYLCASSLEGSETQYFGPGTRLLVL.

Many counts were recorded for this clonotype. CDR3 DNA sequence: TGTGCCAGCAGTGACTATATACTAGTTGCCAATGAGCAGTTCTTC. It translates to CASSDYILVANEQFF. The chain couples TRBV6-4 to TRBJ2-1, with D perhaps TRBD2 (5 bases). Germline V gene data show CDR1 as MRHNA and CDR2 as SNTAGT. Trimming removed 1 base from V and 6 bases from J, with 13 bases in between. CDR3 length: 15 amino acids.

This clonotype was seen many times. The J gene is TRBJ2-1, the V gene TRBV6-6, with a possible D match to TRBD1 (5 bases). The CDR3 loop spans 13 amino acids. Between the trimmed V and J ends, which lost 5 bases and 6 bases, there was a span of 11 bases. The germline V gene has CDR1 MNHNY and CDR2 SVGAGI (reference sequence). The CDR3 bases are TGTGCCAGCAGTCCTAAGGGGTCCAATGAGCAGTTCTTC. Its translation: CASSPKGSNEQFF.

This clonotype was seen repeatedly, ten times or more. The rearrangement uses TRBV2 and TRBJ1-4; TRBD1 might be the D (6 bases). Trimming pared 2 bases from V and 5 bases from J, leaving 9 bases between. Germline V lookup: CDR1 SNHLY, CDR2 FYNNEI. CDR3 length: 14 residues. CDR3: CASSETGANEKLFF. CDR3 coding DNA: TGTGCCAGCAGTGAAACGGGGGCAAATGAAAAACTGTTTTTT.

This clonotype was recorded at least ten times. The genes are TRBV28 and TRBJ2-5, with D perhaps matching TRBD1 (6 bases). From germline, CDR1 is MDHEN and CDR2 SYDVKM. V was shortened by 2 bases and J by 5 bases, with 15 bases between the two germline ends. The CDR3 extends over 15 amino acids. The CDR3 DNA reads TGTGCCAGCAGTTTAAATGCCAGGGGTAGGGAGACCCAGTACTTC. Its protein is CASSLNARGRETQYF. The full variable domain, with the rest looked up from reference TRBV28 and TRBJ2-5, is DVKVTQSSRYLVKRTGEKVFLECVQDMDHENMFWYRQDPGLGLRLIYFSYDVKMKEKGDIPEGYSVSREKKERFSLILESASTNQTSMYLCASSLNARGRETQYFGPGTRLLVL.

Points on this clonotype: Being one base from a much bigger clone, this may be a read error. The CDR3 reads CARSFFQGRETQYF. CDR3 bases: TGTGCCAGAAGTTTTTTCCAGGGCCGAGAGACCCAGTACTTC. This chain joins TRBV12-3 or TRBV12-4 and TRBJ2-5, with D possibly being TRBD1 (5 bases). CDR3 length: 14 amino acids.

This clonotype has at least ten counts. The genes are TRBV12-3 or TRBV12-4 and TRBJ2-3, with D unclear. The germline V and J ends were trimmed by 3 bases and 3 bases, with 10 bases remaining between them. The CDR3 loop spans 14 amino acids. DNA for the CDR3: TGTGCCAGCAGTTTGGAACAGATTACAGATACGCAGTATTTT. This encodes CASSLEQITDTQYF.

This clonotype was picked up a small number of times. V usage is TRBV2 and J usage is TRBJ2-2; D possibly uses TRBD1 or TRBD2 (5 bases each). Germline CDR1 SNHLY, CDR2 FYNNEI. The CDR3 spans 15 residues. V was cut by 5 bases and J by 4 bases, with 14 bases left in between. Written as DNA, the CDR3 is TGTGCCAGCAGTCCTGGGGGAGAGAGCACCGGGGAGCTGTTTTTT. Encoded protein: CASSPGGESTGELFF.